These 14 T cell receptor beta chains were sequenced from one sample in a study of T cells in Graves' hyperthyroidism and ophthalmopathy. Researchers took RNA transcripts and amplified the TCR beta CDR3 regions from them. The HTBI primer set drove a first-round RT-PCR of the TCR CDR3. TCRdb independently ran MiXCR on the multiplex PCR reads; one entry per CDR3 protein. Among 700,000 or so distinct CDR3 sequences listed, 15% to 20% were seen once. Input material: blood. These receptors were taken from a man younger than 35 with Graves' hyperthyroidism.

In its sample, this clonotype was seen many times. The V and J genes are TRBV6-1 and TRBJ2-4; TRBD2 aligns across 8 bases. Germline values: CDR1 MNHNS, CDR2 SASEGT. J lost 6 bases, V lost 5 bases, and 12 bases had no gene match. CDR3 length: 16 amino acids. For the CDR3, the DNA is TGTGCCAGCAGTACCCGGGAGGGGGGGAGCGGAAACATTCAGTACTTC. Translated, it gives CASSTREGGSGNIQYF.

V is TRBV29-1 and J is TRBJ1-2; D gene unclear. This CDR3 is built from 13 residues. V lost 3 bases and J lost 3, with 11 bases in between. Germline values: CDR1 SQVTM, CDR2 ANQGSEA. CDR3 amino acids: CSVDRVGDYGYTF. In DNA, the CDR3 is TGCAGCGTTGACCGAGTAGGCGACTATGGCTACACCTTC. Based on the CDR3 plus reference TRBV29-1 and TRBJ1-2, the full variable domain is SAVISQKPSRDICQRGTSLTIQCQVDSQVTMMFWYRQQPGQSLTLIATANQGSEATYESGFVIDKFPISRPNLTFSTLTVSNMSPEDSSIYLCSVDRVGDYGYTFGSGTRLTVV.

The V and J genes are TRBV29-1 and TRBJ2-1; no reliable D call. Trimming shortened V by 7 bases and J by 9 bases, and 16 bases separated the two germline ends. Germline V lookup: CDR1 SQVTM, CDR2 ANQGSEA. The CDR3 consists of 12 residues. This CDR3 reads CSGRLGMAEQFF. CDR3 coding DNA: TGCAGCGGTCGCCTGGGGATGGCTGAGCAGTTCTTC.

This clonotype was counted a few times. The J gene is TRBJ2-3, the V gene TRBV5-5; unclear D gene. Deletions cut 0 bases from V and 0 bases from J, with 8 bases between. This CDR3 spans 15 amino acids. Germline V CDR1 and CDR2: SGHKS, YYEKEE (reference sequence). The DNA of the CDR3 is TGTGCCAGCAGCTTGGCACTACTTAGCACAGATACGCAGTATTTT. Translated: CASSLALLSTDTQYF.

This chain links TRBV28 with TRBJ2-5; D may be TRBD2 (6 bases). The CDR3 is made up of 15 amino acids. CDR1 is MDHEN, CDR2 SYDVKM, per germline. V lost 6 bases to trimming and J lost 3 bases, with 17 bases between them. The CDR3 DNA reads TGTGCCAGCAGCCCCAGGGACTGGACTAAAGAGACCCAGTACTTC. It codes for CASSPRDWTKETQYF.

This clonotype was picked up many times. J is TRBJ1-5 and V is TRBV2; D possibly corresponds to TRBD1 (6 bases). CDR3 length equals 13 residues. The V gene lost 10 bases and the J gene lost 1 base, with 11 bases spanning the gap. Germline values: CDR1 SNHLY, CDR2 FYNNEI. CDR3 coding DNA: TGTGCCACCTCAGGACAGAGCAATCAGCCCCAGCATTTT. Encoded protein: CATSGQSNQPQHF.

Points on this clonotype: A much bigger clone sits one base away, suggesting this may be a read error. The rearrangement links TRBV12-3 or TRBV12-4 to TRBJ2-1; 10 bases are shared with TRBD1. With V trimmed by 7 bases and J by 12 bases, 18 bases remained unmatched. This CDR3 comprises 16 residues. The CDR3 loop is CASTLERTGGLGGQFF. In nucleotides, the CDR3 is TGTGCCAGCACCCTCGAACGGACAGGGGGATTGGGTGGGCAGTTCTTC.

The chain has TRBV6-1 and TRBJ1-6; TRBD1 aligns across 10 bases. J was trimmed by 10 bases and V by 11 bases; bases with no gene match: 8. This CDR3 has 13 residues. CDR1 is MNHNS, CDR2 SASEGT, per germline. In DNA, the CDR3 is TGTGCCGCGTCCGGGACAGGGGAATCACCCCTCCACTTT. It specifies CAASGTGESPLHF.

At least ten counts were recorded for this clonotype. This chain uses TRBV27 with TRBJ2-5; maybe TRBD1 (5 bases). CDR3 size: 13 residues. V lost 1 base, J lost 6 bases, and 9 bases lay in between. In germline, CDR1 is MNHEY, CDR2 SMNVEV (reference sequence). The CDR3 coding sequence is TGTGCCAGCAGTTTATACGGACACCAGACCCAGTACTTC. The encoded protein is CASSLYGHQTQYF.

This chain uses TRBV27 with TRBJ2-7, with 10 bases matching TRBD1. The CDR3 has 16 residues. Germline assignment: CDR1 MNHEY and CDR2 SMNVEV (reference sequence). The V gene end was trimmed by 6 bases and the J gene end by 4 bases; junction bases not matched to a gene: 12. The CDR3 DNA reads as TGTGCCAGCAGGTGGACAGGGGGTGATTATATTTACGAGCAGTACTTC. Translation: CASRWTGGDYIYEQYF.

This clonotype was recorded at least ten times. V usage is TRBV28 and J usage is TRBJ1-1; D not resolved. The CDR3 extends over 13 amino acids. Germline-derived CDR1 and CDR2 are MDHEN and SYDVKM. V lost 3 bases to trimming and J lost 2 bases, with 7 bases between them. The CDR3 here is CASSFPVNTEAFF. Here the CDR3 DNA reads TGTGCCAGCAGTTTTCCAGTAAACACTGAAGCTTTCTTT.

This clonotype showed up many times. The DNA of the CDR3 is TGCAGCGTTGAACTGGGACAGGGGAGGTACGAGCAGTACTTC. Translation: CSVELGQGRYEQYF. V is TRBV29-1 and J is TRBJ2-7; 10 bases fit TRBD1. V dropped 2 bases and J dropped 4; count of bases not matched to a gene: 5. The length of the CDR3 is 14 residues. Germline V gene data show CDR1 as SQVTM and CDR2 as ANQGSEA.

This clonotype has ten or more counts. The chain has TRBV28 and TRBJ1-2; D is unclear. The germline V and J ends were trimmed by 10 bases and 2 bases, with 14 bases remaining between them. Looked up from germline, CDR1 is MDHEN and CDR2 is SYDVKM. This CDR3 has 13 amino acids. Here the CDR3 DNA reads TGTGCCACCACGGGAGACCGAAACTATGGCTACACCTTC. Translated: CATTGDRNYGYTF.

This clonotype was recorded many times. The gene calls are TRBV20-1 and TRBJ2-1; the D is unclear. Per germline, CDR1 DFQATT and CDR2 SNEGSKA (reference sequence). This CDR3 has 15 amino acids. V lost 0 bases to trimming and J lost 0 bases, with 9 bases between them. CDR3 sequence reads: CSARDSLNSYNEQFF. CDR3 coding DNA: TGCAGTGCTAGAGACAGCCTAAACTCCTACAATGAGCAGTTCTTC.